This T cell receptor (beta chain) was identified during a study of T-cell memory formation after mild COVID-19. Across the study: TCR clustering was largely donor specific.

Study results and caveats: Contracting CD4+ clones lay largely in CM and EM, with CD8+ ones residing in EMRA. Pre-infection memory carried some responding clones, suggesting that cross-reactive memory joined.

This clonotype has only a few counts. Antigen unknown. V was shortened by 1 base and J by 4 bases, with 14 bases between the two germline ends. The germline CDR1 and CDR2 sequences are SQVTM and ANQGSEA. This CDR3 contains 15 residues. Using constant-segment primers, 5'RACE produced TCR alpha and TCR beta cDNA libraries carrying sample barcodes and UMIs. TCRdb independently ran MiXCR on the 5' RACE reads; one entry per CDR3 protein. The table shows fewer than 200,000 distinct CDR3 sequences, with around 21% occurring only once. The sequenced material came from PBMCs or a T cell subset sorted from them (not recorded which). The chain recombines TRBV29-1 with TRBJ2-1; the D call may be TRBD1 or TRBD2 (5 bases each). The source of this sequence is an adult woman who had mild COVID-19 (a few samples of this study predate the infection). Cell type and time point are not known. CDR3 sequence reads: CSVEGDGAIYNEQFF. The CDR3 region has the DNA TGCAGCGTTGAAGGGGACGGGGCCATTTACAATGAGCAGTTCTTC.